This T cell receptor beta chain was obtained from a study of CD8 T cells in ankylosing spondylitis. Germline V gene lookup returns CDR1 SGHRS and CDR2 YFSETQ. V dropped 3 bases and J dropped 6; count of bases not matched to a gene: 6. The CDR3 totals 15 residues. This clonotype was recorded a few times. TCRdb re-derived calls from the 5' RACE reads in MiXCR, one entry per CDR3 protein. Among fewer than 250,000 distinct CDR3 sequences listed, 20% to 30% were seen once. The rearrangement joins TRBV5-1 to TRBJ2-2; 9 nucleotides agree with TRBD1. The sample comprised blood, either unsorted or a sorted T cell fraction (not recorded which). This TCR was recovered from a male donor with ankylosing spondylitis or in good health (not recorded which). CDR3 DNA sequence: TGCGCCAGCAGCTCGGGACAGGGCGTAGCCGGGGAGCTGTTTTTT. As protein: CASSSGQGVAGELFF.